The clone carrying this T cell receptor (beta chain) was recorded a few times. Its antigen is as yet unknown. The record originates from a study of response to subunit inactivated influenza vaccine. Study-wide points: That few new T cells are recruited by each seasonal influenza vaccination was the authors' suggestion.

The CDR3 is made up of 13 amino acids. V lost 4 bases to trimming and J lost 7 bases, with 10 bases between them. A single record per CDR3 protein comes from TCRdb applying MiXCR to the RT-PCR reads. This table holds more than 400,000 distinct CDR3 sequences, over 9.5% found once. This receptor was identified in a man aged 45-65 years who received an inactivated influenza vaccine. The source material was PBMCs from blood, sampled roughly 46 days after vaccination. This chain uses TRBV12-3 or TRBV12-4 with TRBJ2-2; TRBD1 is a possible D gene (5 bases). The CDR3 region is CASSSRQSGELFF. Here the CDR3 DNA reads TGTGCCAGCAGTTCCCGACAGAGCGGGGAGCTGTTTTTT.